The rows below give T cell receptor beta chains drawn from one sample of a study of cytomegalovirus exposure and HLA in healthy donors. Sequencing used immunoSEQ multiplex PCR; TCRdb keeps in-frame clones, though not all of them. The sample lists about 130,000 clones, roughly 89% occurring once. Input material: PBMCs. All receptors come from a woman aged 18-29 years in good health and CMV-seronegative. Both conserved end residues are part of each CDR3. Each record gives: CDR3 protein, CDR3 DNA, CDR3 length, V gene, clone size, J gene, D gene. D genes are given only for firm matches. Clone size is stated in some rows and not others, as once, few, many or a class when expanded.

CATSRVNRAIDSYNEQFF	TGTGCCACCAGCAGAGTAAACAGGGCGATAGACTCCTACAATGAGCAGTTCTTC	18	TRBV15	-	TRBJ2-1	-
CASSADKLAGPYNEQFF	TGTGCCAGCAGCGCCGATAAACTAGCGGGCCCGTACAATGAGCAGTTCTTC	17	TRBV9	-	TRBJ2-1	TRBD2
CASSRGPGANVLTF	TGTGCCAGTAGTAGGGGGCCTGGGGCCAACGTCCTGACTTTC	14	TRBV19	-	TRBJ2-6	-
CASRRTGPGPGELFF	TGTGCCAGCAGACGAACAGGGCCGGGGCCCGGGGAGCTGTTTTTT	15	TRBV7-8	-	TRBJ2-2	-
CASSELGDTEAFF	TGTGCCAGCAGTGAACTGGGCGACACTGAAGCTTTCTTT	13	TRBV2	-	TRBJ1-1	-
CASSLGGTGNEQYF	TGCGCCAGCAGCTTGGGGGGGACAGGGAACGAGCAGTACTTC	14	TRBV5-1	-	TRBJ2-7	TRBD1
CASSPRELYEQYF	TGTGCCAGCAGCCCCCGGGAACTCTACGAGCAGTACTTC	13	TRBV7-6	-	TRBJ2-7	-
CASSLNPGLNQPQHF	TGTGCCAGCAGCTTAAATCCGGGTCTCAATCAGCCCCAGCATTTT	15	TRBV7-3	-	TRBJ1-5	-
CASSPPSGTEAFF	TGTGCCAGCAGCCCGCCGTCGGGGACTGAAGCTTTCTTT	13	TRBV7-9	once	TRBJ1-1	-
CASSSRTGSPLHF	TGTGCCAGCAGTTCAAGGACAGGGTCACCCCTCCACTTT	13	TRBV27	few	TRBJ1-6	TRBD1
CASSLGVPGYNEQFF	TGTGCCAGCAGTTTAGGGGTACCGGGGTACAATGAGCAGTTCTTC	15	TRBV27	-	TRBJ2-1	-
CASSRTSLGRYEQFF	TGTGCCAGCAGCCGGACTAGCCTCGGGCGGTATGAGCAGTTCTTC	15	TRBV6-5	-	TRBJ2-1	TRBD2
CASSVEGGAGNTEAFF	TGTGCCAGCAGCGTTGAAGGGGGCGCCGGGAACACTGAAGCTTTCTTT	16	TRBV9	once	TRBJ1-1	TRBD1
CASTPAQGGTGELFF	TGTGCTAGCACCCCCGCACAGGGTGGCACCGGGGAGCTGTTTTTT	15	TRBV7-7	-	TRBJ2-2	-
CASREGGGNWDGYTF	TGTGCCAGCAGAGAGGGTGGAGGAAATTGGGATGGCTACACCTTC	15	TRBV7-9	-	TRBJ1-2	-
CASRVSGVGFSNSPLHF	TGTGCCAGCAGGGTTTCAGGGGTGGGGTTCTCTAATTCACCCCTCCACTTT	17	TRBV5-4	-	TRBJ1-6	-
CASSYGDRDNEKLFF	TGTGCCAGCAGTTACGGGGACAGGGATAATGAAAAACTGTTTTTT	15	TRBV6-6	-	TRBJ1-4	TRBD1
CASSLGLRETQYF	TGCGCCAGCAGCCTCGGTTTGAGAGAGACCCAGTACTTC	13	TRBV23-1	once	TRBJ2-5	-
CASSSQGAEAFF	TGTGCCAGCAGCTCGCAGGGGGCTGAAGCTTTCTTT	12	TRBV13	once	TRBJ1-1	TRBD1
CASSLGAETYEQYF	TGCGCCAGCAGCTTGGGGGCAGAGACCTACGAGCAGTACTTC	14	TRBV5-1	-	TRBJ2-7	-
CASSYTSGGEETQYF	TGCGCCAGCAGCTACACTAGCGGGGGGGAAGAGACCCAGTACTTC	15	TRBV5-1	-	TRBJ2-5	TRBD2
CASSRRTSGGTTSTDTQYF	TGCGCCAGCAGCCGCCGAACTAGCGGGGGTACAACTAGCACAGATACGCAGTATTTT	19	TRBV4-1	-	TRBJ2-3	TRBD2
CASSSGSPSGIYEQYF	TGTGCCAGTAGTTCGGGTAGCCCTAGCGGCATTTACGAGCAGTACTTC	16	TRBV19	-	TRBJ2-7	TRBD2
CASRQAGNTEAFF	TGTGCCAGCAGACAGGCTGGGAACACTGAAGCTTTCTTT	13	TRBV6-5	-	TRBJ1-1	-
CASSPNRDSPLHF	TGTGCCAGCAGCCCAAACAGGGATTCACCCCTCCACTTT	13	TRBV6-5	-	TRBJ1-6	-
CASSLGGLGANEKLFF	TGTGCCAGCAGCTTAGGGGGGCTAGGGGCTAATGAAAAACTGTTTTTT	16	TRBV7-9	-	TRBJ1-4	-
CASSHHLRAWYNGYTF	TGCGCCAGCAGCCACCATCTCAGGGCATGGTATAATGGCTACACCTTC	16	TRBV4-1	-	TRBJ1-2	-
CASSLLRGPDYGYTF	TGTGCCAGCTCTCTACTAAGGGGTCCAGACTATGGCTACACCTTC	15	TRBV18	once	TRBJ1-2	-
CASSSVDRDWDTQYF	TGCGCCAGCAGCTCGGTCGACAGGGACTGGGATACGCAGTATTTT	15	TRBV5-1	-	TRBJ2-3	-
CASSPASFLVGEQFF	TGTGCCAGCAGCCCAGCCTCATTCCTAGTAGGCGAGCAGTTCTTC	15	TRBV7-9	once	TRBJ2-1	-
CASSSMTGWNEQFF	TGTGCCAGCAGCTCAATGACAGGTTGGAATGAGCAGTTCTTC	14	TRBV5-6	-	TRBJ2-1	-
CASSLERASRTDTQYF	TGTGCCAGCAGCTTAGAGCGGGCCAGCCGCACAGATACGCAGTATTTT	16	TRBV7-9	-	TRBJ2-3	-
CAISEPGRGPSLGANVLTF	TGTGCCATCAGTGAGCCCGGGCGGGGTCCGAGTTTAGGGGCCAACGTCCTGACTTTC	19	TRBV10-3	-	TRBJ2-6	-
CASSSPGVVTEAFF	TGTGCCAGCAGTTCCCCCGGGGTTGTCACTGAAGCTTTCTTT	14	TRBV6-5	once	TRBJ1-1	-
CASRPGGSSLYGYTF	TGTGCCAGCAGACCGGGGGGCTCATCCCTCTATGGCTACACCTTC	15	TRBV6-1	once	TRBJ1-2	-
CASSTGTSGPYEQFF	TGCGCCAGCAGCACCGGGACTAGCGGTCCTTATGAGCAGTTCTTC	15	TRBV5-1	-	TRBJ2-1	TRBD2
CASSTTGNYNSPLHF	TGTGCCAGCAGTACCACAGGGAACTATAATTCACCCCTCCACTTT	15	TRBV7-3	-	TRBJ1-6	-
CASSARDSYGYTF	TGTGCCAGCAGCGCCCGGGACAGCTATGGCTACACCTTC	13	TRBV9	-	TRBJ1-2	TRBD1
CASSKDPNEQYF	TGTGCCAGCAGCAAAGATCCAAACGAGCAGTACTTC	12	TRBV21-1	once	TRBJ2-7	-
CASSDAAGYTF	TGTGCCAGCAGTGACGCGGCGGGCTACACCTTC	11	TRBV6-1	-	TRBJ1-2	-
CASRPRTGGYYGYTF	TGTGCAAGTCGCCCACGGACAGGGGGTTACTATGGCTACACCTTC	15	TRBV12-2	-	TRBJ1-2	-
CASSLLLTEAFF	TGTGCCAGCAGCTTGCTACTGACTGAAGCTTTCTTT	12	TRBV5-8	-	TRBJ1-1	-
CASSYTQNTEAFF	TGTGCCAGCAGCTACACGCAGAACACTGAAGCTTTCTTT	13	TRBV7-9	-	TRBJ1-1	-
CASSPPGGIYYEQYF	TGTGCCAGCTCACCACCGGGGGGAATCTACTACGAGCAGTACTTC	15	TRBV18	-	TRBJ2-7	-
CASSSPSRGGGYTF	TGTGCCAGCAGCTCCCCCTCAAGAGGGGGTGGCTACACCTTC	14	TRBV11-2	-	TRBJ1-2	-
CASSFWGESTDTQYF	TGTGCCAGCAGTTTTTGGGGGGAGAGCACAGATACGCAGTATTTT	15	TRBV27	-	TRBJ2-3	-
CASSPRQGANNQPQHF	TGTGCCAGCTCACCACGACAGGGAGCAAACAATCAGCCCCAGCATTTT	16	TRBV18	-	TRBJ1-5	TRBD1
CASSPLDRGHEQYF	TGTGCCAGCTCACCGTTGGACAGGGGGCACGAGCAGTACTTC	14	TRBV18	-	TRBJ2-7	TRBD1
CASSKVPRSGSRNTIYF	TGTGCCAGCAGCAAAGTTCCCCGATCAGGGTCCAGAAACACCATATATTTT	17	TRBV21-1	-	TRBJ1-3	-
CASSQGVLNSPLHF	TGTGCCAGTAGTCAAGGAGTACTCAATTCACCCCTCCACTTT	14	TRBV19	few	TRBJ1-6	-
CASSQHSNQPQHF	TGTGCCAGCTCACAGCATAGCAATCAGCCCCAGCATTTT	13	TRBV18	-	TRBJ1-5	-